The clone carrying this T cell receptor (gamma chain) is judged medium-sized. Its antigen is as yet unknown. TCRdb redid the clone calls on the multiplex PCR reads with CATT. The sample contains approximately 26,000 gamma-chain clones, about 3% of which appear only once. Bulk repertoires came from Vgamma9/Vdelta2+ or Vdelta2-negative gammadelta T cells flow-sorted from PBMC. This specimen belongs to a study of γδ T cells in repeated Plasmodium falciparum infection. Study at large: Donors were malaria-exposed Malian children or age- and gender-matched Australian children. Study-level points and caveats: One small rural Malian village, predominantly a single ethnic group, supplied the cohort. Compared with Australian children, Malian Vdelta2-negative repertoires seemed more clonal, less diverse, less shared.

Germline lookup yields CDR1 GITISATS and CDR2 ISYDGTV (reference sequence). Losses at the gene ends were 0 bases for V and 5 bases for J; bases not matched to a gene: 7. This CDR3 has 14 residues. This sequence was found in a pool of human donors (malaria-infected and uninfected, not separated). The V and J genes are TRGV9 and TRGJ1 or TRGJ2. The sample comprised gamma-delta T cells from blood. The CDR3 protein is CALWEVLVDYKKLF. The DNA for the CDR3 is TGTGCCTTGTGGGAGGTGCTAGTGGATTATAAGAAACTCTTT.